The rows below give T cell receptor beta chains drawn from one sample of a study of T-cell reconstitution after alpha-beta-depleted transplantation in children. TCRdb itself ran the PCR reads through MiXCR, one entry per CDR3 protein. The data contain 350,000 to 400,000 distinct CDR3 sequences, over 20% of them singletons. Here the sequenced sample was PBMCs from the stem cell graft donor, taken from the stem cell graft. All receptors derive from a human donor who donated a stem cell graft to a child with acute myeloid leukemia. CDR3s include the opening cysteine and the closing phenylalanine or tryptophan.

v_gene	j_gene	CDR3aa
TRBV12-3/TRBV12-4	TRBJ2-7	CASSDGGRISSYEQYF
TRBV6-5	TRBJ2-7	CASSYGRGQVGYEQYF
TRBV12-3/TRBV12-4	TRBJ1-5	CASSLEQEINQPQHF
TRBV20-1	TRBJ2-1	CSAISTGLDEQFF
TRBV27	TRBJ2-3	CASSLERVPTDTQYF
TRBV29-1	TRBJ1-5	CSVRDPGSNQPQHF
TRBV2	TRBJ2-7	CASGSFNSYEQYF
TRBV18	TRBJ1-1	CASSPQRANTEAFF
TRBV24-1	TRBJ2-5	CATSDSRGQETQYF
TRBV24-1	TRBJ2-7	CATSDGTGFPYEQYF
TRBV20-1	TRBJ2-2	CSASRPLSGANTGELFF
TRBV7-9	TRBJ1-3	CASSFRTSGNTIYF
TRBV20-1	TRBJ2-2	CSARDRILANTGELFF
TRBV24-1	TRBJ2-2	CATSDRDGELFF
TRBV20-1	TRBJ2-1	CSAPGRGSHYNEQFF